Given below is one T cell receptor (beta chain) in context. The clone's antigen remains unknown. One base away there is no much larger clone; base qualities are not given. Using the deep immunoSEQ assay, TCR CDR3 regions were amplified from genomic DNA by multiplex PCR. Extracted genomic DNA from each cell subset was distributed evenly across all wells of several immunoSEQ 96-well plates, and each plate was treated as a replicate. For unsorted PBMC, about 300 ng of genomic DNA, equivalent to 25,000 to 35,000 T cell genomes, went into each replicate PCR. Ten immunoSEQ deep assay plates were used to sequence unsorted PBMC genomic DNA. Purified libraries were measured with a Qubit 3.0 fluorometer, size-checked on a Bioanalyzer 2100, and measured again with the KAPA Library Quantification kit. Each immunoSEQ 96-well plate was sequenced on its own single-read 150-cycle Illumina NextSeq 550 flow cell. The original pipeline was this. The immunoSEQ output contained only junctional sequences without quality scores, so filtering could not match that applied to full-length reads. Sequences were annotated with PyIR, a Python wrapper for IgBLAST v1.9, and V/J genes and CDR3 were assigned using IMGT germline references. Any read was removed if the V/J assignment was weak (E-value above 1e-6), the CDR3 was missing, or the read contained stop codons, out-of-frame junctions, or ambiguous translated residues. A V3J clonotype was defined by an identical inferred V gene, J gene, and CDR3 amino acid sequence. To compute the percentage overlap between repertoires, the number of shared unique clonotypes was divided by the size of the smaller repertoire. Three approaches were used to assess repertoire richness: RTK rarefaction, the Chao1 estimator, and Recon v2.1 estimates of unobserved clonotypes. TCRdb carries this immuneACCESS record with in-frame sequences only. Its versions omit some clonotypes, under half of them owing to an unresolved V gene in the studies checked, with the rest unexplained. V and J calls and clone size come straight from that table; D and trimming were deduced from the DNA. The sample yields over 400,000 clones; about 85% were counted once. Together, the top ten hold over 9.5% of the sample.

These data come from a study of shared clonotypes between healthy human individuals (dated by TCRdb to about 2020). Study-wide context: The cohort included a few men and two women between 18 and 49 years of age. Blood TCR repertoires of about five healthy adults were deeply sequenced to estimate repertoire size and the extent of clonotype sharing between individuals. Libraries were prepared and TCR repertoires were sequenced by different laboratories using diverse techniques, in order to increase sequencing depth and limit assay-specific biases. Per donor, leukapheresis produced somewhere between about 0.9 and 9.5 billion PBMCs.

Donors were healthy HIV-negative adults with no recently reported acute infections or vaccinations. Every donor was a Caucasian adult residing in Nashville, Tennessee, USA. For unsorted samples, roughly 81 million PBMCs were counted and genomic DNA was extracted with the QIAamp DNA Blood Mini kit. Blood was obtained by leukapheresis, after which PBMCs were separated by Ficoll-Histopaque density gradient centrifugation and cryopreserved in liquid nitrogen vapor phase. CDR1 and CDR2 are drawn from the germline V gene: LGHNA, YSLEER. V is trimmed back by 0 bases and J by 5 bases, and the junction contains 7 bases that no gene match accounts for. The CDR3 starts with the cysteine, ends with the phenylalanine, and has 16 residues. Just the 48-base CDR3 DNA is kept, in frame starting at base 1. The paper as a whole reports these results and caveats: Only blood was sampled, and tissue TCR repertoires likely differ from those in blood. Based on pairwise subsampling, the degree of clonotype sharing among donors was expected to be affected by sequencing depth. The genetic and exposure-history diversity represented was limited by the small number of donors.

The sample consisted of PBMCs. This TCR was recovered from a woman in her thirties or forties in good health. Some clones in this sample may be carry-over from other donors' samples. Recombination linked TRBV4-3 to TRBJ2-5; TRBD1 lines up with 9 middle nucleotides. The sequenced DNA is TGCGCCAGCAGCCAAGAGGTCGGGACAGGGATGGAGACCCAGTACTTC. This is translated as CASSQEVGTGMETQYF.